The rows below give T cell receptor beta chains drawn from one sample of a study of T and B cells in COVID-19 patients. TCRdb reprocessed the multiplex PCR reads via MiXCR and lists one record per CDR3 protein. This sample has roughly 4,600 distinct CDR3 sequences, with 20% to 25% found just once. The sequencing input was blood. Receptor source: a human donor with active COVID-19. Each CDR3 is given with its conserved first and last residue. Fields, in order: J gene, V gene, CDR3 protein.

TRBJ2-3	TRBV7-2	CASRAPPDTQYF
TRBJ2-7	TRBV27	CASSFTGYEQYF
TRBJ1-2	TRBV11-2	CASSPVAGMRLYGYTF
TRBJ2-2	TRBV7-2	CASSLGGLGSGELFF
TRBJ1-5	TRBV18	CASSPRTGGMGNQPQHF
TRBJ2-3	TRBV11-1	CASSLWGSTDTQYF
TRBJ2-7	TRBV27	CASSFGAGGDGEQYF
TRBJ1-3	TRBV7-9	CASSLAGVGSGNTIYF
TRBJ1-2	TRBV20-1	CSARLGDSWISGYTF
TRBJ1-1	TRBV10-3	CAISEGIGNTEAFF
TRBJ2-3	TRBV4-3	CASSPVGGAGEGRSDTQYF
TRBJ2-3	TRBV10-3	CAIRETLAMKRDTQYF
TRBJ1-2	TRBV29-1	CSVNRGYYGYTF
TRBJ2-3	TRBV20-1	CSARVKSKLWGGNSTDTQYF
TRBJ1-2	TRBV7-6	CASSLAVGGSYTF
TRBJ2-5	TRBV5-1	CASSLKLAHTQYF
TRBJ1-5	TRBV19	CASSGTGKQPQHF
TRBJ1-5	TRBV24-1	CATSESTGHRNQPQHF
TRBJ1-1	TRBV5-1	CASSLTGETEAFF
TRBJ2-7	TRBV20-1	CSARDHRRSTYDQYF
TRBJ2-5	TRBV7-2	CASSLTGGGETQYF
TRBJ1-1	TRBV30	CAWSDSSPEAFF
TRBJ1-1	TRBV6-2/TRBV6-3	CASSYSNPARDRILAFF
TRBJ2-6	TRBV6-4	CASSDPDRANVLTF
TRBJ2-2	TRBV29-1	CSVVWTSGDTGELFF
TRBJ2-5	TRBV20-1	CSAREHDRGSQETQYF
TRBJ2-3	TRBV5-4	CASRDRGLEVTDTQYF
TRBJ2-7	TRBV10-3	CAISAWDRDYEQYF
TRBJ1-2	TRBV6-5	CASSLGPTLSNYGYTF
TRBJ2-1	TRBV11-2	CASSLWISGNYYNEQFF
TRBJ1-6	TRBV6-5	CASRLWDRGEGPLHF
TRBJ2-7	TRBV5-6	CASSNGPGLVYEQYF
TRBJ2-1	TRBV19	CASSQGQGYNEQFF
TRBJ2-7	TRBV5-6	CASSLAVGTYEQYF
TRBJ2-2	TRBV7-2	CASSLDSGPGELFF
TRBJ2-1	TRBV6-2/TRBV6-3	CASSPKGLAGPNEQFF
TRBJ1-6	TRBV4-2	CASSQEGGTARNSTLHF
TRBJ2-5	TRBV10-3	CAISADPGETQYF
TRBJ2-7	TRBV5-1	CASSLEVDYEQYF
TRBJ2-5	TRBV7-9	CASSQETQYF
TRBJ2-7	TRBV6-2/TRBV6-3	CASRNHRVSEQYF
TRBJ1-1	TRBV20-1	CSAGTNGVTEAFF
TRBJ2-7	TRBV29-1	CSVLGTGNYEQYF
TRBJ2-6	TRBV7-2	CASSLDRVGLNSGANVLTF
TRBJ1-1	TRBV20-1	CSAFPGGMNTEAFF
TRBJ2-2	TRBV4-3	CASSQEGGIHALFF
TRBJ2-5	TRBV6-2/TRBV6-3	CASSYSIKTQYF
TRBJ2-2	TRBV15	CATSARQGNTGELFF
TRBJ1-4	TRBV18	CASSPNTNEKLFF
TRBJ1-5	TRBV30	CAGGAGQFNQPQHF
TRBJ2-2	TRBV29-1	CSASPGQGGNTGELFF
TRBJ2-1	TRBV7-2	CASNQGGIEQFF